What follows is one T cell receptor (beta chain) and its context. The sample originates from a study of cytomegalovirus exposure and HLA in healthy donors. Both 60 Vbeta primers and 13 Jbeta primers went into the PCR. TCRdb's table, derived via immunoSEQ multiplex PCR, lists solely in-frame clones and lacks some. The profile shows 120,000 to 150,000 clones, about four fifths of them singletons. Specimen: PBMCs. The origin of this receptor is a male donor in good health and CMV-seronegative.

CDR3: CASSAGQGKGQYF. The DNA for the CDR3 is TGTGCCAGCAGTGCCGGACAGGGAAAGGGGCAGTACTTC. This chain uses TRBV27 with TRBJ2-7, with TRBD1 identical over 8 bases. CDR3 size: 13 residues. J gave up 9 bases and V 5 bases, and 9 bases lay outside the gene matches. Germline CDR1 and CDR2: MNHEY and SMNVEV (reference sequence).